The 21 T cell receptor beta chains below were found in one sample sequenced in a study of shared clonotypes between healthy human individuals. The protocol was immunoSEQ multiplex PCR, while the TCRdb copy is restricted to in-frame clones and leaves out a portion. This table holds 470,000 or so clones, over 70% found once. The specimen was PBMCs. Receptor source: a woman aged 40 to 50 in good health. Some clones in this sample may be carry-over from other donors' samples.

Details on this clone: One end of the junction is discordant with germline, which a read error may explain. The gene calls are TRBV7-8 and TRBJ2-7; D possibly corresponds to TRBD2 (6 bases). Germline-derived CDR1 and CDR2 are SGHVS and FQNEAQ. The CDR3 has 15 amino acids. This chain's CDR3 is CASSQEIGSSGEQYF. CDR3 nucleotides: TGCGCCAGCAGCCAAGAGATCGGGAGTTCCGGCGAGCAGTACTTC.

The J gene is TRBJ1-2, the V gene TRBV28, with D possibly matching TRBD1 (6 bases). With 0 bases removed from V and 0 bases from J, the gap between germline ends came to 11 bases. The CDR3 contains 16 residues. CDR1 and CDR2 from the germline V gene are MDHEN and SYDVKM. In DNA form, the CDR3 reads TGTGCCAGCAGTTTATGGGGGGGCCGAGCTAACTATGGCTACACCTTC. It translates to CASSLWGGRANYGYTF.

For this clone: It may be a read error: a sequence one base away is much more abundant. This specimen includes other DNA sequences encoding the same CDR3. The genes are TRBV9 and TRBJ1-1; D is unclear. The CDR3 runs 13 residues. Trimming stripped 1 base from V and 1 base from J, with 5 bases between. Germline V gives CDR1 SGDLS, CDR2 YYNGEE. DNA for the CDR3: TGTGCCAGCAGCGTAACGGGGAACACTGAAGCTTTCTTT. It specifies CASSVTGNTEAFF.

The chain uses TRBV18 and TRBJ2-7; D gene uncertain. Trimming stripped 2 bases from V and 3 bases from J, with 5 bases between. Germline V CDR1 and CDR2: KGHSH, LQKENI. The CDR3 has 12 residues. Here the CDR3 reads CASSPSLYEQYF. The CDR3 region has the DNA TGTGCCAGCTCACCATCGCTCTACGAGCAGTACTTC.

This rearrangement joins TRBV29-1 to TRBJ1-2; D is undetermined. The ends were cut back, 4 bases at V and 1 base at J, with 4 bases in the middle. Looked up from germline, CDR1 is SQVTM and CDR2 is ANQGSEA. This CDR3 region has 11 residues. CDR3 nucleotide sequence: TGCAGCGTTGGAGTTAACTATGGCTACACCTTC. Translating it yields CSVGVNYGYTF.

For this clone: This likely traces to a read error, being one base from a far larger clone. V is TRBV13 and J is TRBJ1-2, with TRBD1 as a possible D gene (5 bases). In germline, CDR1 is PRHDT, CDR2 FYEKMQ (reference sequence). The CDR3 extends over 14 amino acids. The CDR3 loop is CDSSLGRENYGYTF. The CDR3 DNA follows: TGTGACAGCAGCTTAGGCAGGGAGAACTATGGCTACACCTTC.

The genes are TRBV11-2 and TRBJ2-4; D uncertain. The CDR3 is 12 amino acids. The germline V and J ends were trimmed by 0 bases and 13 bases, with 10 bases remaining between them. CDR1 and CDR2 from the germline V gene are SGHAT and FQNNGV. The CDR3 region is CASSLEWSAQYF. The DNA of the CDR3 is TGTGCCAGCAGCTTAGAGTGGTCGGCACAGTACTTC.

The rearrangement joins TRBV6-1 to TRBJ2-2, with TRBD1 as a possible D gene (6 bases). From germline, CDR1 is MNHNS and CDR2 SASEGT. CDR3 length: 14 residues. Trimming stripped 6 bases from V and 0 bases from J, with 8 bases between. The CDR3 loop reads CASRGQTNTGELFF. The CDR3 region has the DNA TGTGCCAGCAGAGGACAGACGAACACCGGGGAGCTGTTTTTT.

Concerning this clone: A far larger clone is just one base off, so this is likely a read error. Other DNA sequences in the same sample also yield this CDR3. The rearrangement links TRBV30 to TRBJ2-2, with 7 bases matching TRBD2. Unmatched junction bases numbered 21, after V lost 4 bases and J lost 1 base. The length of the CDR3 is 20 residues. CDR1 and CDR2 (germline): GTSNPN, SVGIG (reference sequence). The CDR3 protein is CAWTMRGKLAEPLNTGELFF. The CDR3 region has the DNA TGTGCCTGGACCATGCGGGGGAAACTGGCGGAGCCGCTGAACACCGGGGAGCTGTTTTTT.

This clone was seen only a few times. The genes are TRBV9 and TRBJ1-6; tentatively, D is TRBD1 (5 bases). CDR3 length: 13 amino acids. Germline CDR1 SGDLS, CDR2 YYNGEE. V lost 0 bases and J 14 bases, leaving 12 bases between the germline ends. The chain's CDR3 is CASSVGSGQALHF. In DNA, the CDR3 is TGTGCCAGCAGCGTAGGTTCGGGGCAGGCCCTCCACTTT.

The rearrangement links TRBV18 to TRBJ1-1; no clear D gene. V lost 2 bases and J 7 bases, leaving 8 bases between the germline ends. The CDR3 length is 12 residues. From germline, CDR1 is KGHSH and CDR2 LQKENI. The CDR3 reads CASSPGINEAFF. The CDR3, as DNA: TGTGCCAGCTCACCAGGGATAAATGAAGCTTTCTTT.

The chain is built from TRBV25-1 and TRBJ2-5; 11 bases map to TRBD2. V lost 2 bases, J lost 5 bases, and 4 bases stayed unmatched. Germline V gene sequence: CDR1 MGHDK, CDR2 SYGVNS. This CDR3 is built from 15 residues. DNA of the CDR3: TGTGCCAGCAGTGAAATAGCGGGAGGGTGGGAGACCCAGTACTTC. Its protein is CASSEIAGGWETQYF.

This clone has a single count. The genes are TRBV7-8 and TRBJ2-5; D not certain. This CDR3 has 13 amino acids. Germline-derived CDR1 and CDR2 are SGHVS and FQNEAQ. The ends were cut back, 3 bases at V and 5 bases at J, with 10 bases in the middle. The CDR3 region is CASSFGERETQYF. CDR3 coding DNA: TGTGCCAGCAGCTTCGGCGAAAGGGAGACCCAGTACTTC. Together with reference TRBV7-8 and TRBJ2-5, the CDR3 gives the full variable domain: GAGVSQSPRYKVAKRGQDVALRCDPISGHVSLFWYQQALGQGPEFLTYFQNEAQLDKSGLPSDRFFAERPEGSVSTLKIQRTQQEDSAVYLCASSFGERETQYFGPGTRLLVL.

With regard to this clone: One base separates it from a far larger clone, so it is likely a read error. V is TRBV6-5 and J is TRBJ2-7, with TRBD1 as a possible D gene (5 bases). In germline, CDR1 is MNHEY, CDR2 SVGAGI. With 2 bases removed from V and 5 bases from J, the gap between germline ends came to 16 bases. CDR3 length equals 15 residues. CDR3 nucleotide sequence: TGTGCCAGCAGTTACATGACATGGGGCCGGGACGAGCAGTACTTC. It encodes CASSYMTWGRDEQYF.

CDR3 region: CASSEGGLHEQYF. CDR3 DNA sequence: TGTGCCAGCAGTGAAGGGGGCTTACACGAGCAGTACTTC. This sequence joins TRBV25-1 and TRBJ2-7, with D maybe TRBD1 (6 bases). Trimming removed 2 bases from V and 5 bases from J, with 10 bases in between. The CDR3 extends over 13 amino acids. Germline values: CDR1 MGHDK, CDR2 SYGVNS.

This chain joins TRBV28 and TRBJ1-2, with TRBD1 matching over 11 bases. Germline CDR1 and CDR2: MDHEN and SYDVKM. The CDR3 runs 13 residues. Trimming cost V 8 bases and J 3 bases; bases outside gene matches: 2. In DNA, the CDR3 is TGTGCCAGCGGACAGGGGGCTGACTATGGCTACACCTTC. It yields the protein CASGQGADYGYTF.

Comment on this clone: With only one base between it and a far larger clone, this is likely a read error. The limits of the CDR3 on the DNA are not certain, so only TCRdb's listed CDR3 is given. V gene TRBV27 combines with J gene TRBJ1-5. The CDR3 numbers 15 amino acids, ends counted. The germline V gene has CDR1 MNHEY and CDR2 SMNVEV (reference sequence). The CDR3 spells CASSLWGVGNQPRHF.

V usage is TRBV28 and J usage is TRBJ2-7; D is uncertain. The V end was cut by 8 bases, the J end by 1 base, with 12 bases between. Germline CDR1 and CDR2: MDHEN and SYDVKM. The CDR3 has 13 residues. The CDR3 here is CASVLSQSYEQYF. The CDR3 DNA is TGTGCCAGCGTACTCTCCCAGTCCTACGAGCAGTACTTC.

J is TRBJ2-7 and V is TRBV11-2, with 10 positions matching TRBD2. The length of the CDR3 is 16 residues. J gave up 2 bases and V 4 bases, and 8 bases lay outside the gene matches. Per the germline V gene, CDR1 is SGHAT and CDR2 is FQNNGV. CDR3 region: CASSSFPAGGPYEQYF. In nucleotides, the CDR3 is TGTGCCAGCAGCTCCTTCCCAGCGGGAGGGCCCTACGAGCAGTACTTC.

Remarks on this clone: A far bigger clonotype differs at one base, so this is likely a read error. V and J are TRBV5-4 and TRBJ2-5; D is ambiguous. The CDR3 length is 14 residues. Looked up from germline, CDR1 is SGHNT and CDR2 is YYREEE (reference sequence). The chain's CDR3 is CASGLAQLQETQYF. The CDR3 DNA follows: TGTGCCAGCGGCTTGGCCCAGCTCCAAGAGACCCAGTACTTC.

This clone appeared a few times. The chain uses TRBV6-6 and TRBJ1-1; D is perhaps TRBD1 (5 bases). The V end lost 8 bases, the J end lost 4 bases, and 11 bases lay between the germline ends. This CDR3 has 12 residues. Germline CDR1 is MNHNY and CDR2 is SVGAGI (reference sequence). CDR3 bases: TGTGCCAGCGGAGGGGTGGGCACTGAAGCTTTCTTT. Translated, it gives CASGGVGTEAFF.